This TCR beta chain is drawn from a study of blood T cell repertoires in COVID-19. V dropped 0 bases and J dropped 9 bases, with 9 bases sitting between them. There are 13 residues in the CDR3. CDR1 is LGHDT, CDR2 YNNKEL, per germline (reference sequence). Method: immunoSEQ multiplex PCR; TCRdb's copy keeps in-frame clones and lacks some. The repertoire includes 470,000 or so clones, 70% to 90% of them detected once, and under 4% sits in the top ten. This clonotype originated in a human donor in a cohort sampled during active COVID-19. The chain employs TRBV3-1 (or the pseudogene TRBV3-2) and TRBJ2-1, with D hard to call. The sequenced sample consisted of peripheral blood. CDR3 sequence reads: CASSQDPRSEQFF. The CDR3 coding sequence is TGTGCCAGCAGCCAAGATCCGCGGAGTGAGCAGTTCTTC.